This TCR beta chain was retrieved from a study of OX40 agonist ivuxolimab in advanced cancers. The wider study: The mean age was 60 years, ranging from about 20 to 90, with around four fifths of participants male. People who had prior anti-PD-1, anti-PD-L1 or anti-CTLA-4 therapy could take part, and about 40% had some. Notes on the study in general: Among the lowest peripheral clonal expansion occurred in 0.1-3.0 mg/kg partial responders.

Clones were read by immunoSEQ multiplex PCR, and TCRdb kept only the in-frame ones, dropping some. Among approximately 40,000 clones listed, 75% to 90% were seen once. This CDR3 region has 17 residues. V was cut by 4 bases and J by 0 bases, with 17 bases left in between. Per germline, CDR1 SGDLS and CDR2 YYNGEE. A note on this clone: Its antigen is still unknown.

This receptor was identified in an adult with an advanced solid tumor such as melanoma, head and neck, liver or kidney cancer. This chain links TRBV9 with TRBJ2-1, with D possibly TRBD1 on 5 matching bases. The sample was CD4+ or CD8+ T cells sorted from blood, taken in a trial of the OX40 agonist ivuxolimab. The CDR3: CASSSSAQRGSYNEQFF. The DNA of the CDR3 is TGTGCCAGCAGCTCCTCGGCCCAAAGGGGCTCCTACAATGAGCAGTTCTTC.